The 12 T cell receptor beta chains presented below share a single source sample, sequenced in a study of cytomegalovirus exposure and HLA in healthy donors. Amplification used 60 Vbeta primers and 13 Jbeta primers. Libraries were prepared by immunoSEQ multiplex PCR; TCRdb keeps only in-frame clonotypes and omits some of them. The sample carries roughly 170,000 clones, 65% to 75% recorded once. Sequencing was carried out using PBMCs. These receptors originate from a girl aged 10 to 17 in good health and CMV-seronegative.

V gene TRBV4-1 combines with J gene TRBJ2-1, with a possible D match to TRBD2 (6 bases). CDR1 and CDR2 from the germline V gene are MGHRA and YSYEKL. CDR3 length equals 16 residues. The germline V and J ends were trimmed by 4 bases and 2 bases, with 15 bases remaining between them. CDR3 nucleotides: TGCGCCAGCAGCCTAAGCCGGGACTCCACCTACAATGAGCAGTTCTTC. Its protein is CASSLSRDSTYNEQFF.

V usage is TRBV19 and J usage is TRBJ2-7, with a weak D call TRBD2 (5 bases). Trimming cost V 6 bases and J 0 bases, with 12 bases left between them. This CDR3 spans 14 amino acids. The germline V gene encodes CDR1 LNHDA and CDR2 SQIVND (reference sequence). The CDR3 bases are TGTGCCAGTAGCTACCCCGGAGGCTCCTACGAGCAGTACTTC. Translating it yields CASSYPGGSYEQYF. Combining the CDR3 with reference TRBV19 and TRBJ2-7 gives the whole variable domain DGGITQSPKYLFRKEGQNVTLSCEQNLNHDAMYWYRQDPGQGLRLIYYSQIVNDFQKGDIAEGYSVSREKKESFPLTVTSAQKNPTAFYLCASSYPGGSYEQYFGPGTRLTVT.

This clone appeared a single time. The V gene is TRBV6-5, the J gene TRBJ1-2; D is possibly TRBD1 (6 bases). This CDR3 is built from 12 residues. Per the germline V gene, CDR1 is MNHEY and CDR2 is SVGAGI. Deletions cut 7 bases from V and 7 bases from J, with 13 bases between. This chain's CDR3 is CASTWTVSGYTF. The CDR3 bases are TGTGCCAGCACCTGGACAGTATCTGGCTACACCTTC.

This clone was observed a handful of times. This chain connects TRBV4-2 to TRBJ2-3; the D is unclear. Trimming stripped 1 base from V and 7 bases from J, with 9 bases between. The CDR3 covers 13 residues. In germline, CDR1 is LGHNA, CDR2 YNFKEQ. DNA of the CDR3: TGTGCCAGCAGCCAAGGTAGTTTGAATACGCAGTATTTT. This translates into CASSQGSLNTQYF.

The rearrangement joins TRBV5-4 to TRBJ1-1; a weak D match, TRBD1 (5 bases). The CDR3 totals 14 residues. Germline V lookup: CDR1 SGHNT, CDR2 YYREEE (reference sequence). With 6 bases removed from V and 10 bases from J, the gap between germline ends came to 22 bases. In nucleotides, the CDR3 is TGTGCCAGCAACTCTCCCGGGGAGGGGAGCGGAGCTTTCTTT. It codes for CASNSPGEGSGAFF.

J is TRBJ2-2 and V is TRBV5-1; 9 positions match TRBD1. Losses at the gene ends were 5 bases for V and 6 bases for J; bases not matched to a gene: 17. CDR1 is SGHRS, CDR2 YFSETQ, per germline. The CDR3 is 18 residues long. CDR3 region: CASRGTGSFLEQAGELFF. The CDR3 DNA follows: TGCGCCAGCAGGGGGACAGGGTCGTTTCTAGAGCAAGCCGGGGAGCTGTTTTTT.

This clone was observed a handful of times. The gene calls are TRBV30 and TRBJ1-2, with no clear D. Germline lookup yields CDR1 GTSNPN and CDR2 SVGIG (reference sequence). The CDR3 is made up of 13 amino acids. Deletions cut 0 bases from V and 1 base from J, with 6 bases between. CDR3: CAWSVAVNYGYTF. CDR3 nucleotide sequence: TGTGCCTGGAGTGTCGCGGTTAACTATGGCTACACCTTC.

V usage is TRBV5-1 and J usage is TRBJ1-1, with no clear D. The CDR3 runs 14 residues. Between the trimmed V and J ends, which lost 4 bases and 0 bases, there was a span of 10 bases. Per the germline V gene, CDR1 is SGHRS and CDR2 is YFSETQ. The CDR3 region is CASSEPGMNTEAFF. Here the CDR3 DNA reads TGCGCCAGCAGCGAGCCCGGGATGAACACTGAAGCTTTCTTT.

In its sample, this clone was seen many times. This chain links TRBV6-4 with TRBJ2-1, with 9 positions matching TRBD2. V was clipped by 3 bases and J by 3 bases; unmatched bases: 3. Germline-derived CDR1 and CDR2 are MRHNA and SNTAGT. The CDR3 sequence is 15 residues long. CDR3 nucleotides: TGTGCCAGCAGTGATGGCGGGGGGGACTACAATGAGCAGTTCTTC. Amino acid sequence: CASSDGGGDYNEQFF.

The gene calls are TRBV5-6 and TRBJ1-1; 7 nucleotides line up with TRBD1. CDR1 SGHDT and CDR2 YYEEEE come from the germline V gene. The V gene end was trimmed by 2 bases and the J gene end by 1 base; junction bases not matched to a gene: 2. The CDR3 has 14 amino acids. CDR3 protein: CASSLRTGNTEAFF. For the CDR3, the DNA is TGTGCCAGCAGCTTAAGGACAGGGAACACTGAAGCTTTCTTT.

The V call is TRBV7-9, the J call TRBJ2-2, with 7 bases aligning to TRBD2. In germline, CDR1 is SEHNR, CDR2 FQNEAQ (reference sequence). Germline trimming cut 3 bases from V and 1 base from J; bases unmatched to any gene: 8. The CDR3 runs to 17 residues. The CDR3 nucleotides are TGTGCCAGCAGCTTCGAATTCGGGACTAAGAACACCGGGGAGCTGTTTTTT. Translation: CASSFEFGTKNTGELFF. Together with reference TRBV7-9 and TRBJ2-2, the CDR3 gives the full variable domain: DTGVSQNPRHKITKRGQNVTFRCDPISEHNRLYWYRQTLGQGPEFLTYFQNEAQLEKSRLLSDRFSAERPKGSFSTLEIQRTEQGDSAMYLCASSFEFGTKNTGELFFGEGSRLTVL.

The CDR3 nucleotides are TGTGCCAGCACTAAAGGTAGCGGTTCCTACGAGCAGTACTTC. This sequence encodes CASTKGSGSYEQYF. The chain has TRBV16 and TRBJ2-7; a weak D match, TRBD2 (6 bases). Trimming took off 7 bases at V and 1 base at J, with 14 bases between the two ends. CDR3 size: 14 residues. CDR1 and CDR2 from the germline V gene are KGHSY and FQNENV.